The entry below gives a single T cell receptor beta chain sequence along with its context. Its specificity is unknown. Using its own MiXCR run on the RT-PCR reads, TCRdb lists one record per CDR3 protein. This table holds 400,000 to 550,000 distinct CDR3 sequences, 25% found once. These data originate in a study of response to subunit inactivated influenza vaccine. General study results and limits: The authors proposed limited new T cell recruitment per seasonal influenza vaccination.

Trimming took off 3 bases at V and 7 bases at J, with 10 bases between the two ends. Germline lookup yields CDR1 DFQATT and CDR2 SNEGSKA (reference sequence). CDR3 length: 12 amino acids. The chain joins TRBV20-1 to TRBJ2-1, with no clear D. This clonotype was obtained from a man in his fifties or sixties who received an inactivated influenza vaccine. Sequenced here: CD4+ T cells sorted from PBMCs, sampled around 5 days after vaccination. CDR3 nucleotides: TGCAGTGCTAGCTTCGTGGATAATGAGCAGTTCTTC. It codes for CSASFVDNEQFF.